The rows below give T cell receptor beta chains drawn from one sample of a study of T cell responses to AZD1222 COVID-19 vaccine. Data came from immunoSEQ multiplex PCR; TCRdb stores just in-frame clones and leaves some out. The sample includes over 150,000 clones, about 92% of them seen just once. The sequencing here drew on peripheral blood, taken on day 0 of MenACWY control vaccination. Receptors were obtained from an adult in good health. Each CDR3 is given with its conserved first and last residue. Fields, in order: J gene, clone size, D gene, V gene, CDR3 DNA, CDR3 protein. A D gene is named only where the DNA matches it firmly. For some rows the clone size is stated as once, few or many, or as a class when expanded; others skip it.

J: TRBJ2-2; size: -; D: TRBD1; V: TRBV7-9; DNA: TGTGCCAGCAGCTTAGGGACAGGGTACACCGGGGAGCTGTTTTTT; CDR3: CASSLGTGYTGELFF
J: TRBJ2-7; size: -; D: -; V: TRBV30; DNA: TGTGCCTGGAGGGACCGCTACGAGCAGTACTTC; CDR3: CAWRDRYEQYF
J: TRBJ2-1; size: -; D: TRBD2; V: TRBV10-3; DNA: TGTGCCATCAGTGAGCAAGCGGGAGTTTACAATGAGCAGTTCTTC; CDR3: CAISEQAGVYNEQFF
J: TRBJ2-5; size: -; D: TRBD2; V: TRBV9; DNA: TGTGCCAGCAGCACTCGGACTAGCGGGAGCGGTGAGACCCAGTACTTC; CDR3: CASSTRTSGSGETQYF
J: TRBJ2-3; size: -; D: TRBD2; V: TRBV7-9; DNA: TGTGCCAGCAGCCGGACTAGCGGGAGGGTAGGGCCAGATACGCAGTATTTT; CDR3: CASSRTSGRVGPDTQYF
J: TRBJ1-2; size: -; D: -; V: TRBV30; DNA: TGTGCCTGGAGTCGGGAGGGATACTATGGCTACACCTTC; CDR3: CAWSREGYYGYTF
J: TRBJ2-7; size: -; D: -; V: TRBV4-3; DNA: TGCGCCAGCAGCCAAGATACCAGGGCCCACGAGCAGTACTTC; CDR3: CASSQDTRAHEQYF
J: TRBJ1-5; size: -; D: -; V: TRBV29-1; DNA: TGCAGCGTTTCGAAGGGGGGACCACAGCCCCAGCATTTT; CDR3: CSVSKGGPQPQHF
J: TRBJ2-7; size: once; D: -; V: TRBV28; DNA: TGTGCCAGCACCCCTGGACCGAACTACGAGCAGTACTTC; CDR3: CASTPGPNYEQYF
J: TRBJ1-3; size: -; D: -; V: TRBV10-1; DNA: TGCGCCAGCAGTGATAAAGGGTTCTTGGCTGGAAACACCATATATTTT; CDR3: CASSDKGFLAGNTIYF
J: TRBJ1-2; size: -; D: -; V: TRBV30; DNA: TGTGCCTGGACCAGGGTTTATGGCTACACCTTC; CDR3: CAWTRVYGYTF
J: TRBJ2-1; size: once; D: -; V: TRBV3-1/TRBV3-2; DNA: TGTGCCAGCAGCCAAGATAGGGCCGGAGGTGAGCAGTTCTTC; CDR3: CASSQDRAGGEQFF
J: TRBJ2-2; size: -; D: -; V: TRBV6-2/TRBV6-3; DNA: TGTGCCAGCAGCAGGAGGACTGGGCGGGATGGGGAGCTGTTTTTT; CDR3: CASSRRTGRDGELFF
J: TRBJ2-1; size: -; D: -; V: TRBV12-5; DNA: TGTGCTAGTGGTTTGGAGTACAATGAGCAGTTCTTC; CDR3: CASGLEYNEQFF
J: TRBJ1-1; size: -; D: -; V: TRBV7-8; DNA: TGTGCCAGCAGCTTTACAGGGTCCATACCTGAAGCTTTCTTT; CDR3: CASSFTGSIPEAFF
J: TRBJ2-5; size: -; D: -; V: TRBV9; DNA: TGTGCCAGCAGCGTAGACGGGGGGCTAGACCTAACTCAAGAGACCCAGTACTTC; CDR3: CASSVDGGLDLTQETQYF
J: TRBJ2-2; size: -; D: TRBD2; V: TRBV9; DNA: TGTGCCAGCAGCGTAGGGGCGGGAGCGGTCACCGGGGAGCTGTTTTTT; CDR3: CASSVGAGAVTGELFF
J: TRBJ1-1; size: -; D: -; V: TRBV7-9; DNA: TGTGCCAGCAGCGTCGTCTTCGGGCGGGAAGCTTTCTTT; CDR3: CASSVVFGREAFF
J: TRBJ1-5; size: -; D: -; V: TRBV5-5; DNA: TGTGCCAGCAGCCTCAGGGGTACAGGTGCTAACAATCAGCCCCAGCATTTT; CDR3: CASSLRGTGANNQPQHF
J: TRBJ2-1; size: -; D: -; V: TRBV12-3/TRBV12-4; DNA: TGTGCCAGCAGTTTAGATAATGAGCAGTTCTTC; CDR3: CASSLDNEQFF
J: TRBJ1-1; size: -; D: TRBD1; V: TRBV28; DNA: TGTGCCAGCAGCTTGGACAGGCGGAACACTGAAGCTTTCTTT; CDR3: CASSLDRRNTEAFF
J: TRBJ1-1; size: -; D: -; V: TRBV11-3; DNA: TGTGCCAGCAGCTTAGACAGGGACACTGAAGCTTTCTTT; CDR3: CASSLDRDTEAFF
J: TRBJ2-3; size: -; D: -; V: TRBV5-1; DNA: TGCGCCAGCAGCAGATCCGGGACTAGCACAGATACGCAGTATTTT; CDR3: CASSRSGTSTDTQYF
J: TRBJ1-1; size: -; D: -; V: TRBV14; DNA: TGTGCCAGCAGCCACTCTGTGGGGTCAGGGTATAGTACTGAAGCTTTCTTT; CDR3: CASSHSVGSGYSTEAFF
J: TRBJ1-2; size: -; D: -; V: TRBV6-5; DNA: TGTGCCAGCACCCCCGCCCGGGAAGCGGGGGGCTACACCTTC; CDR3: CASTPAREAGGYTF
J: TRBJ2-7; size: -; D: -; V: TRBV30; DNA: TGTGCCTGGAGTTCGGACTTTTCCTACGAGCAGTACTTC; CDR3: CAWSSDFSYEQYF
J: TRBJ1-1; size: -; D: -; V: TRBV7-9; DNA: TGTGCCAGCAGCTTAGGACTCGGGAACACTGAAGCTTTCTTT; CDR3: CASSLGLGNTEAFF
J: TRBJ2-1; size: once; D: TRBD2; V: TRBV10-3; DNA: TGTGCCATCAGTGAGTCAGGGACTAGCGGATCCTACAATGAGCAGTTCTTC; CDR3: CAISESGTSGSYNEQFF
J: TRBJ2-3; size: -; D: -; V: TRBV5-1; DNA: TGCGCCAGCAGACCTGACGGAAGCACAGATACGCAGTATTTT; CDR3: CASRPDGSTDTQYF
J: TRBJ2-2; size: -; D: TRBD2; V: TRBV29-1; DNA: TGCAGCTCCCGGGGGGGCGGGACAAGTTCCGGGGAGCTGTTTTTT; CDR3: CSSRGGGTSSGELFF
J: TRBJ2-1; size: -; D: -; V: TRBV30; DNA: TGTGCCTCCCTAGTTTACAATGAGCAGTTCTTC; CDR3: CASLVYNEQFF
J: TRBJ1-2; size: -; D: TRBD1; V: TRBV3-1/TRBV3-2; DNA: TGTGCCAGCAGCCATGCCGGGACAGAGACGTTGGGAGGCTACACCTTC; CDR3: CASSHAGTETLGGYTF
J: TRBJ1-2; size: -; D: -; V: TRBV27; DNA: TGTGCCAGCAGTTCCTCGGGATACTATGGCTACACCTTC; CDR3: CASSSSGYYGYTF
J: TRBJ1-5; size: -; D: -; V: TRBV19; DNA: TGTGCCAGTAGTATGCCCCCCTTTGGATCCCTGCATTTT; CDR3: CASSMPPFGSLHF
J: TRBJ2-5; size: -; D: -; V: TRBV7-3; DNA: TGTGCCAGCAGCCACGGACCGGACGGGGAGACCCAGTACTTC; CDR3: CASSHGPDGETQYF
J: TRBJ2-7; size: -; D: -; V: TRBV25-1; DNA: TGTGCCAGCAGTGCCTACAGGGCAGGGCAGTACTTC; CDR3: CASSAYRAGQYF
J: TRBJ1-6; size: -; D: TRBD1; V: TRBV19; DNA: TGTGCCAGTAGTGCACAGGGGGCGAGCTCCTATAATTCACCCCTCCACTTT; CDR3: CASSAQGASSYNSPLHF
J: TRBJ2-5; size: -; D: TRBD1; V: TRBV7-6; DNA: TGTGCCAGCAGCTTGGAGGGACAGGGCCAAGAGACCCAGTACTTC; CDR3: CASSLEGQGQETQYF
J: TRBJ1-2; size: -; D: -; V: TRBV28; DNA: TGTGCCAGCACCGCTAACTATGGCTACACCTTC; CDR3: CASTANYGYTF
J: TRBJ2-1; size: -; D: -; V: TRBV3-1/TRBV3-2; DNA: TGTGCCAGCAGCCAAGATACAGCGACGAACTACAATGAGCAGTTCTTC; CDR3: CASSQDTATNYNEQFF
J: TRBJ2-3; size: -; D: TRBD2; V: TRBV28; DNA: TGTGCCAGCAGGCCCGGACTAGCGGGAGCCTCTACGCAGTATTTT; CDR3: CASRPGLAGASTQYF
J: TRBJ1-5; size: few; D: -; V: TRBV19; DNA: TGTGCCAGTAGTGGAAGCCACGGCCCTTATCAGCCCCAGCATTTT; CDR3: CASSGSHGPYQPQHF
J: TRBJ2-1; size: -; D: -; V: TRBV9; DNA: TGTGCCAGCTCCATCTTGAGCTCCTACAATGAGCAGTTCTTC; CDR3: CASSILSSYNEQFF
J: TRBJ2-1; size: -; D: TRBD1; V: TRBV15; DNA: TGTGCCACCAGCAGAGAAGGGGGCAACTACAATGAGCAGTTCTTC; CDR3: CATSREGGNYNEQFF
J: TRBJ2-7; size: -; D: -; V: TRBV24-1; DNA: TGTGCCACCAGTGACCTAAGCCTAACAGACTACGAGCAGTACTTC; CDR3: CATSDLSLTDYEQYF
J: TRBJ2-7; size: -; D: TRBD1; V: TRBV2; DNA: TGTGCCAGCAGCGAGACAGGGGTTGGGCAGTACTTC; CDR3: CASSETGVGQYF